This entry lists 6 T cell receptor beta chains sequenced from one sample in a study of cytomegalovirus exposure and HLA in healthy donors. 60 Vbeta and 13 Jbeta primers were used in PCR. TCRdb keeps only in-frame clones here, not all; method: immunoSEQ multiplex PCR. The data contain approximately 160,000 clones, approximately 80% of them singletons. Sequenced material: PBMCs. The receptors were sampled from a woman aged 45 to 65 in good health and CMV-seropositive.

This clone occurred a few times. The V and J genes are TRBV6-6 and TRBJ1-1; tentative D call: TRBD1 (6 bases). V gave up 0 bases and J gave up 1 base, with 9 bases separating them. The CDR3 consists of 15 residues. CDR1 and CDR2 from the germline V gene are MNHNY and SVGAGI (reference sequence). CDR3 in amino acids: CASSYSIGGNTEAFF. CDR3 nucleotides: TGTGCCAGCAGTTACTCGATAGGGGGGAACACTGAAGCTTTCTTT.

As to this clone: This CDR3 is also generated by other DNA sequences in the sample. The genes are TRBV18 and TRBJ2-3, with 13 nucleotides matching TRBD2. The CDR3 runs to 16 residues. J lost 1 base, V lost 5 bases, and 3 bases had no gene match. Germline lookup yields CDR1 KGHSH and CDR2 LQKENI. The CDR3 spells CASSFGLAGGTDTQYF. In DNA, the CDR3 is TGTGCCAGCTCATTCGGACTAGCGGGGGGCACAGATACGCAGTATTTT.

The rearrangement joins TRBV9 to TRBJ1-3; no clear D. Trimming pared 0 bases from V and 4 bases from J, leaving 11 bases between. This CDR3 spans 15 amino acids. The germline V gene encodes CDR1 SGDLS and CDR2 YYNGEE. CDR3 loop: CASSVGGSEGNTIYF. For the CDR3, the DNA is TGTGCCAGCAGCGTAGGCGGTAGTGAGGGAAACACCATATATTTT. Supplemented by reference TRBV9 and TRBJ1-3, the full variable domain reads DSGVTQTPKHLITATGQRVTLRCSPRSGDLSVYWYQQSLDQGLQFLIQYYNGEERAKGNILERFSAQQFPDLHSELNLSSLELGDSALYFCASSVGGSEGNTIYFGEGSWLTVV.

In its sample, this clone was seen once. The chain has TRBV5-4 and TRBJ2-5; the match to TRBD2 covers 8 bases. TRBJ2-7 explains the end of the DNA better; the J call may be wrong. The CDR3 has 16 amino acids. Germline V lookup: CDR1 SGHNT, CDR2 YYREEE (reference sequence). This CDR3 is CASSLRRGGYTYEQYF. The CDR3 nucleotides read TGTGCCAGCAGCTTGAGACGGGGGGGGTATACCTACGAGCAGTACTTC.

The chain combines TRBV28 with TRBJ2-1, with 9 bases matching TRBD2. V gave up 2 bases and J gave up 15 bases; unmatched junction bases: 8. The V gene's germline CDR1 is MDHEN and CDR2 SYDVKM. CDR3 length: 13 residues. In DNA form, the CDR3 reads TGTGCCAGCAGTTTAGCGGGAGGGCCGCTTACGTTCTTC. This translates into CASSLAGGPLTFF.

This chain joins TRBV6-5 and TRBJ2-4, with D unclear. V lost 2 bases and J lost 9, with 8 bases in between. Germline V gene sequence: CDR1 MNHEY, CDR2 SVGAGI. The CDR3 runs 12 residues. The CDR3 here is CASSYPGGIQYF. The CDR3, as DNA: TGTGCCAGCAGTTACCCGGGTGGCATTCAGTACTTC.